Presented here are 2 T cell receptor beta chains from one specimen sequenced in a study of T cell clonality in common variable immunodeficiency. TCRdb's table, derived via immunoSEQ multiplex PCR, lists solely in-frame clones and lacks some. Listed for the sample are approximately 44,000 clones, none seen a single time. Material: peripheral blood mononuclear cells. The receptors derive from a person between 18 and 75 years old in good health.

This clone was detected many times. The read ends 3 residues shy of where the CDR3 ends; the end is completed using the germline J gene. The chain employs TRBV10-1 and TRBJ1-1, with 8 bases that match TRBD1. The trim removed 6 bases at V and 1 base at J, leaving 10 bases unmatched. CDR3 size: 16 residues. CDR1 is WNHNN, CDR2 SYGVQD, per germline (reference sequence). The CDR3: CASSVSPGTGNTEAFF. The CDR3 bases that were read are TGCGCCAGCAGCGTATCCCCTGGGACAGGGAACACTGAA.

This clone was recorded many times. The sequence runs out 3 residues before the end of the CDR3; the remainder is reconstructed from the germline J gene. The V call is TRBV19, the J call TRBJ1-1; D may be TRBD1 (5 bases). Trimming removed 3 bases from V and 7 bases from J, with 15 bases in between. This CDR3 comprises 14 residues. Germline assignment: CDR1 LNHDA and CDR2 SQIVND (reference sequence). CDR3 bases read: TGTGCCAGTAGTATGAGGATCACAGGAGGTGAA. It yields the protein CASSMRITGGE. The entire CDR3 reads CASSMRITGGEAFF.